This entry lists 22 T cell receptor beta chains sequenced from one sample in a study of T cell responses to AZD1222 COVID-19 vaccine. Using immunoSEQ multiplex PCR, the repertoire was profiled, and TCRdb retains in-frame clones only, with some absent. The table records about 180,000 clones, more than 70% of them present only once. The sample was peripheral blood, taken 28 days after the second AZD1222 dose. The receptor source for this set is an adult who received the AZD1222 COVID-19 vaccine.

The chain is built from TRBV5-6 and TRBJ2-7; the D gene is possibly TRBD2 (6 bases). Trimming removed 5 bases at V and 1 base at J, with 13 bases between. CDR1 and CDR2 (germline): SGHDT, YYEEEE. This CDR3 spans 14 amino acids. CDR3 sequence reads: CASRAGTDSYEQYF. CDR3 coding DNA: TGTGCCAGCAGAGCCGGGACTGATTCCTACGAGCAGTACTTC.

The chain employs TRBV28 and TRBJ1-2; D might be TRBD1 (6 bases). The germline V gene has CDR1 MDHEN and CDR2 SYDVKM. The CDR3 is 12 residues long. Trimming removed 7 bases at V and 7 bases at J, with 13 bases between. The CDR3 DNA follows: TGTGCCAGCACCCTGGGGGGGGCTGGCTACACCTTC. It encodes CASTLGGAGYTF.

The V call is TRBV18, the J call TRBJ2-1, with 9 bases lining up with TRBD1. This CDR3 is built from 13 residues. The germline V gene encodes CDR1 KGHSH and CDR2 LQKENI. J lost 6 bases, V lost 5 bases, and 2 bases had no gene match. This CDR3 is CASSDRGGNEQFF. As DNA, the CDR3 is TGTGCCAGCTCAGACAGGGGGGGCAATGAGCAGTTCTTC. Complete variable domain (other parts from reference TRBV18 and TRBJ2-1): NAGVMQNPRHLVRRRGQEARLRCSPMKGHSHVYWYRQLPEEGLKFMVYLQKENIIDESGMPKERFSAEFPKEGPSILRIQQVVRGDSAAYFCASSDRGGNEQFFGPGTRLTVL.

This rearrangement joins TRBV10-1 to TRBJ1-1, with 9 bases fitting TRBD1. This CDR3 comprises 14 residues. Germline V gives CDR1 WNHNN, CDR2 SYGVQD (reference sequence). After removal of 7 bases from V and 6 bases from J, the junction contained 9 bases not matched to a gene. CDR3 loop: CASIETGQGAEAFF. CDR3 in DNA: TGCGCCAGCATCGAGACGGGACAGGGTGCTGAAGCTTTCTTT.

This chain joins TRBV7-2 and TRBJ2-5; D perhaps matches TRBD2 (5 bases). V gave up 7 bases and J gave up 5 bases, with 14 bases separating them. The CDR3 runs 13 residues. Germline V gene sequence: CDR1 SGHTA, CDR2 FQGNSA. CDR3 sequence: CASTRSEGETQYF. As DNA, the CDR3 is TGTGCCAGCACCAGATCCGAGGGCGAGACCCAGTACTTC.

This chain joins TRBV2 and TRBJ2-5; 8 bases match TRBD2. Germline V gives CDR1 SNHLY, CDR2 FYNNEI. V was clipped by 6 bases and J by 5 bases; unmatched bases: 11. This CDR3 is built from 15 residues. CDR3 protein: CASRSVSGIGETQYF. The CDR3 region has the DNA TGTGCCAGCAGATCCGTTAGCGGGATCGGTGAGACCCAGTACTTC.

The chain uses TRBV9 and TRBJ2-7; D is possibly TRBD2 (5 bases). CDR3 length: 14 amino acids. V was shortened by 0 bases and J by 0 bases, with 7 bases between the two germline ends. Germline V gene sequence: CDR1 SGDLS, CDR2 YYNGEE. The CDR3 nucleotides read TGTGCCAGCAGCGTAGCCAGCGGCTCCTACGAGCAGTACTTC. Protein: CASSVASGSYEQYF. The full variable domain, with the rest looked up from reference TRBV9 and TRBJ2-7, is DSGVTQTPKHLITATGQRVTLRCSPRSGDLSVYWYQQSLDQGLQFLIQYYNGEERAKGNILERFSAQQFPDLHSELNLSSLELGDSALYFCASSVASGSYEQYFGPGTRLTVT.

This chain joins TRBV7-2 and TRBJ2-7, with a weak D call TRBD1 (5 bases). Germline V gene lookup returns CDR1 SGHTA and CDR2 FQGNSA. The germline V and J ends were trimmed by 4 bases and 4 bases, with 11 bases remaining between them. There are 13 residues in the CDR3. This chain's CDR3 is CASSSRVFYEQYF. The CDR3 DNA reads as TGTGCCAGCAGCTCCAGGGTGTTTTACGAGCAGTACTTC.

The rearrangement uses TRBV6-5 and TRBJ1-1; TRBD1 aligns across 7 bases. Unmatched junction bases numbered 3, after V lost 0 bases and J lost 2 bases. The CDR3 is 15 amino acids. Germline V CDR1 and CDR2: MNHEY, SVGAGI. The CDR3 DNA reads TGTGCCAGCAGTTACTCCGGGACAGCTAACACTGAAGCTTTCTTT. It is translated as CASSYSGTANTEAFF.

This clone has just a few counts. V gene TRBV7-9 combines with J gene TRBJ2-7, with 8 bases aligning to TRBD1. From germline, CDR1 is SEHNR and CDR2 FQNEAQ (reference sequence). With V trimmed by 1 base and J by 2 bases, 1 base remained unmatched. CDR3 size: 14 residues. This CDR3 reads CASSLETGAYEQYF. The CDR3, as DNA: TGTGCCAGCAGCTTAGAGACAGGGGCCTACGAGCAGTACTTC.

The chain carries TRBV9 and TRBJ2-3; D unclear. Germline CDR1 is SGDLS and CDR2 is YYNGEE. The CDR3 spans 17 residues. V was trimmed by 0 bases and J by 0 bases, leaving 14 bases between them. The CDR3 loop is CASSVGPNVASTDTQYF. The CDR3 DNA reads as TGTGCCAGCAGCGTAGGCCCCAATGTGGCTAGCACAGATACGCAGTATTTT. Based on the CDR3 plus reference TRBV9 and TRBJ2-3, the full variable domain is DSGVTQTPKHLITATGQRVTLRCSPRSGDLSVYWYQQSLDQGLQFLIQYYNGEERAKGNILERFSAQQFPDLHSELNLSSLELGDSALYFCASSVGPNVASTDTQYFGPGTRLTVL.

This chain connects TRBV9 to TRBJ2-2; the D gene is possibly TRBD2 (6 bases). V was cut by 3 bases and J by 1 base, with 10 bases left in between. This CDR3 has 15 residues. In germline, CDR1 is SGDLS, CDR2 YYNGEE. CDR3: CASSAGVGNTGELFF. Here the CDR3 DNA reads TGTGCCAGCAGCGCGGGAGTCGGGAACACCGGGGAGCTGTTTTTT.

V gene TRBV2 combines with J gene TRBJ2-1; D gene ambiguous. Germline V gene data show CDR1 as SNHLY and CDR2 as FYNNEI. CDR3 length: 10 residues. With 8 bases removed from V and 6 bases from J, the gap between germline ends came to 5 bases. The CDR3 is CASPGNEQFF. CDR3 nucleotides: TGTGCCAGCCCCGGCAATGAGCAGTTCTTC.

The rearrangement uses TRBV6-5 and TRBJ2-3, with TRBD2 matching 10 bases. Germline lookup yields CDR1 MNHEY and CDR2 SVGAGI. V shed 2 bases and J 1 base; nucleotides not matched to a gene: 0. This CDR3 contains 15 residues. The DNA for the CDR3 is TGTGCCAGCAGTTACGGACTAGCGGGCACAGATACGCAGTATTTT. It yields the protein CASSYGLAGTDTQYF.

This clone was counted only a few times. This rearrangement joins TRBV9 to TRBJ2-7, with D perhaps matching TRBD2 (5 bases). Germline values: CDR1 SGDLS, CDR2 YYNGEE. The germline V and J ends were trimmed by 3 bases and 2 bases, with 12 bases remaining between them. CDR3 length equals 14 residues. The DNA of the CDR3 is TGTGCCAGCAGCGCGAGCGGTATGGCCTACGAGCAGTACTTC. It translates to CASSASGMAYEQYF.

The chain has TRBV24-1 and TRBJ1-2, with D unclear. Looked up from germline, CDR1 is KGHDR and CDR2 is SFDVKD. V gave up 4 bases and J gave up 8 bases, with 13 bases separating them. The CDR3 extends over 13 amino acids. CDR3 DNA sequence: TGTGCCACCAGTGACCTCCTTGGCCGCGGCTACACCTTC. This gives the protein CATSDLLGRGYTF.

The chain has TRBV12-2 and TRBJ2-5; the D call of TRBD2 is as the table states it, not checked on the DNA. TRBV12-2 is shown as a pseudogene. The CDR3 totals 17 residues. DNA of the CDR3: TGTGCAAGTCGCTTAGCGTATCGGGGTTATCTCCAAGAGACCCAGTACTTC. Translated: CASRLAYRGYLQETQYF.

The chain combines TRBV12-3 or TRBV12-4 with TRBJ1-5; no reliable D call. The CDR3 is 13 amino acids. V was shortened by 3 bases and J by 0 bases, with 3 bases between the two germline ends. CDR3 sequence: CASSFSSNQPQHF. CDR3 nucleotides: TGTGCCAGCAGTTTCAGTAGCAATCAGCCCCAGCATTTT.

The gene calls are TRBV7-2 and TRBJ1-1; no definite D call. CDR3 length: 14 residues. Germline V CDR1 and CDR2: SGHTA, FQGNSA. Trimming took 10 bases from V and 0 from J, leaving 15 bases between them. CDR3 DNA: TGTGCCACCTTCTGGGGTACCATGAACACTGAAGCTTTCTTT. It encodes CATFWGTMNTEAFF.

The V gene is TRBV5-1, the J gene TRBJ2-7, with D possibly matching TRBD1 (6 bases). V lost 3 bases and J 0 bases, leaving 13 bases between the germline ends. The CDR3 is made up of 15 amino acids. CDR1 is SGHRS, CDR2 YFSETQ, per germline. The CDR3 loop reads CASSWGQGSSYEQYF. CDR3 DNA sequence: TGCGCCAGCAGCTGGGGTCAGGGGAGCTCCTACGAGCAGTACTTC.

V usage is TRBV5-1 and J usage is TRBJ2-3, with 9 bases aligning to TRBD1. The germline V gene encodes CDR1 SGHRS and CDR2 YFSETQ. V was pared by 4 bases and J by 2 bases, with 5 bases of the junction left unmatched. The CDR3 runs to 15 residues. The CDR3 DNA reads TGCGCCAGCAGCGCTGACAGGGGGTACACAGATACGCAGTATTTT. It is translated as CASSADRGYTDTQYF.

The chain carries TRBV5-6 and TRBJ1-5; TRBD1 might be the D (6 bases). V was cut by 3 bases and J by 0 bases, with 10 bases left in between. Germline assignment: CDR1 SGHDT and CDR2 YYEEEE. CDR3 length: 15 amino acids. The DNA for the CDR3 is TGTGCCAGCAGCTGGGGGGCTTATAGCAATCAGCCCCAGCATTTT. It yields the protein CASSWGAYSNQPQHF.